The clone carrying this T cell receptor beta chain was seen a handful of times. These data come from a study of cytomegalovirus exposure and HLA in healthy donors. Germline lookup yields CDR1 SGHNT and CDR2 YYREEE (reference sequence). The CDR3 totals 15 residues. The V end lost 4 bases, the J end lost 4 bases, and 15 bases lay between the germline ends. It was with 60 Vbeta and 13 Jbeta primers that the PCR ran. TCRdb's copy holds only in-frame clones and misses some; the assay was immunoSEQ multiplex PCR. The data contain roughly 140,000 clones, 80% of them singletons. V usage is TRBV5-4 and J usage is TRBJ1-3; unclear D gene. Specimen: PBMCs. This receptor was identified in a male donor in good health and CMV-seronegative. Written as DNA, the CDR3 is TGTGCCAGCAGCCACGGCGGGGTGAGGGGAAACACCATATATTTT. It codes for CASSHGGVRGNTIYF.